Reported below is one T cell receptor (beta chain). The sample is drawn from a study of blood T cell repertoires in COVID-19. Methods used by the authors: Amplification from reference gene primers served as the basis for estimated nucleated cell counts. Profiling relied on immunoSEQ multiplex PCR, and the TCRdb table lists in-frame clones only, not all of them. The V and J calls and the clone size are those of that table, but D and trimming were determined from the DNA. The sample lists about 160,000 clones; 65% to 85% were seen once. The CDR3 sequence is 15 residues long. J gave up 2 bases and V 3 bases, and 4 bases lay outside the gene matches. Germline V gene lookup returns CDR1 MRHNA and CDR2 SNTAGT.

The sample taken for sequencing was peripheral blood. This receptor was taken from a man in his sixties with active or convalescent COVID-19. The V and J genes are TRBV6-4 and TRBJ1-2; 9 bases are a match to TRBD1. The CDR3 sequence is CASSDEGQGNYGYTF. The CDR3 coding sequence is TGTGCCAGCAGTGATGAAGGACAGGGGAACTATGGCTACACCTTC.